Listed here are 25 T cell receptor beta chains from one sample, sequenced in a study of blood T cell repertoires in COVID-19. TCRdb's table, derived via immunoSEQ multiplex PCR, lists solely in-frame clones and lacks some. The sample holds roughly 120,000 clones, approximately 80% seen once. The sample was peripheral blood. These receptors originate from a man in his sixties or seventies with acute or convalescent COVID-19.

With respect to this clone: The sample contains more than one DNA sequence encoding this CDR3. DNA for the CDR3: TGTGCCAGCAGTGAACTTGCGGGGACTAGCACAGATACGCAGTATTTT. Translated, it gives CASSELAGTSTDTQYF. The chain joins TRBV6-1 to TRBJ2-3; possibly TRBD2 for D (6 bases). V lost 2 bases and J 0 bases, leaving 12 bases between the germline ends. Per the germline V gene, CDR1 is MNHNS and CDR2 is SASEGT. The CDR3 contains 16 residues.

The chain is built from TRBV5-6 and TRBJ2-1, with TRBD1 identical over 9 bases. This CDR3 region has 15 residues. The V gene's germline CDR1 is SGHDT and CDR2 YYEEEE. After removal of 9 bases from V and 0 bases from J, the junction contained 7 bases not matched to a gene. CDR3 protein: CATNTGGPSYNEQFF. Here the CDR3 DNA reads TGTGCCACCAACACAGGGGGCCCCTCCTACAATGAGCAGTTCTTC.

The rearrangement uses TRBV7-8 and TRBJ2-5, with 8 nucleotides matching TRBD1. The CDR3 covers 14 residues. The V and J ends lost 1 base and 10 bases, in that order; junction bases with no gene match: 8. Per germline, CDR1 SGHVS and CDR2 FQNEAQ. CDR3 protein: CASSLGTGNRIQYF. CDR3 nucleotides: TGTGCCAGCAGCTTAGGGACAGGGAATAGGATCCAGTACTTC.

This clone was counted between two and nine times. CDR3 nucleotides: TGTGCCAGCAGCCCCGGGACAGGGGGCTTAAGACAGCCCCAGCATTTT. Protein sequence: CASSPGTGGLRQPQHF. The chain employs TRBV28 and TRBJ1-5; 12 nucleotides agree with TRBD1. V was clipped by 6 bases and J by 7 bases; unmatched bases: 10. This CDR3 region has 16 residues. Germline V lookup: CDR1 MDHEN, CDR2 SYDVKM.

The chain recombines TRBV19 with TRBJ1-2, with D possibly TRBD1 on 5 matching bases. Germline assignment: CDR1 LNHDA and CDR2 SQIVND (reference sequence). This CDR3 spans 12 amino acids. The germline V and J ends were trimmed by 5 bases and 8 bases, with 12 bases remaining between them. The CDR3 sequence is CASSPRDGGYTF. CDR3 in DNA: TGTGCCAGTAGTCCCAGGGATGGCGGCTACACCTTC.

The chain recombines TRBV4-2 with TRBJ2-7; the match to TRBD2 covers 7 bases. The CDR3 has 16 residues. Trimming removed 0 bases from V and 5 bases from J; junction bases left unmatched: 10. Germline CDR1 reads LGHNA; CDR2 reads YNFKEQ. The CDR3 DNA follows: TGTGCCAGCAGCCAAGATTTGGCGGGGGTGAAGAACGAGCAGTACTTC. As protein: CASSQDLAGVKNEQYF.

This rearrangement joins TRBV5-1 to TRBJ2-2, with D maybe TRBD2 (7 bases). The V and J ends lost 0 bases and 2 bases respectively, with 11 bases between them. Germline CDR1 SGHRS, CDR2 YFSETQ. The CDR3 is 16 residues long. The CDR3 region is CASSLGGGLNTGELFF. The CDR3 DNA reads as TGCGCCAGCAGCTTGGGCGGGGGCCTAAACACCGGGGAGCTGTTTTTT.

This chain uses TRBV27 with TRBJ2-1, with a tentative D call TRBD1 (6 bases). There are 17 residues in the CDR3. Looked up from germline, CDR1 is MNHEY and CDR2 is SMNVEV (reference sequence). The ends were cut back, 0 bases at V and 5 bases at J, with 17 bases in the middle. The CDR3 region has the DNA TGTGCCAGCAGTTTATCTGAATGGGCAGGGGACCACAATGAGCAGTTCTTC. Amino acid sequence: CASSLSEWAGDHNEQFF.

This clone has only one observation. The rearrangement uses TRBV24-1 and TRBJ2-5, with 11 bases that match TRBD1. CDR3 length: 17 residues. Trimming cost V 5 bases and J 4 bases; bases outside gene matches: 11. Germline lookup yields CDR1 KGHDR and CDR2 SFDVKD. This CDR3 reads CATSVCLGQGAPETQYF. In nucleotides, the CDR3 is TGTGCCACCAGTGTGTGTTTAGGACAGGGGGCTCCAGAGACCCAGTACTTC.

V and J are TRBV13 and TRBJ1-6; TRBD1 agrees at 7 bases. The CDR3 contains 16 residues. CDR1 is PRHDT, CDR2 FYEKMQ, per germline (reference sequence). Unmatched junction bases numbered 10, after V lost 5 bases and J lost 6 bases. The CDR3 reads CASSPRQGRGNSPLHF. DNA of the CDR3: TGTGCCAGCAGCCCCCGACAGGGACGGGGTAATTCACCCCTCCACTTT. The entire variable domain, with the rest obtained from reference TRBV13 and TRBJ1-6, is as follows: AAGVIQSPRHLIKEKRETATLKCYPIPRHDTVYWYQQGPGQDPQFLISFYEKMQSDKGSIPDRFSAQQFSDYHSELNMSSLELGDSALYFCASSPRQGRGNSPLHFGNGTRLTVT.

V gene TRBV5-1 combines with J gene TRBJ2-1; 7 nucleotides agree with TRBD1. Germline CDR1 is SGHRS and CDR2 is YFSETQ. J lost 8 bases, V lost 0 bases, and 11 bases had no gene match. This CDR3 is built from 16 residues. The CDR3 reads CASSLEGGTAGYEQFF. For the CDR3, the DNA is TGCGCCAGCAGCTTGGAAGGTGGGACAGCCGGTTATGAGCAGTTCTTC.

This chain joins TRBV28 and TRBJ1-2; 9 bases are a match to TRBD1. The V and J ends lost 6 bases and 8 bases, in that order; junction bases with no gene match: 7. The CDR3 spans 13 residues. From germline, CDR1 is MDHEN and CDR2 SYDVKM. The CDR3 sequence is CASRLQGAGGYTF. The CDR3 DNA sequence: TGTGCCAGCAGGTTACAGGGGGCTGGCGGCTACACCTTC.

J is TRBJ1-1 and V is TRBV7-8; 9 bases map to TRBD1. CDR3 size: 13 residues. The V segment lost 8 bases and the J segment 11 bases; nucleotides outside the gene matches: 12. The germline CDR1 and CDR2 sequences are SGHVS and FQNEAQ. The CDR3 DNA reads as TGTGCCAGCGGGGGTCCGGGACAGGGTTTTGCTTTCTTT. Translating it yields CASGGPGQGFAFF. The full variable domain, completed using reference TRBV7-8 and TRBJ1-1, is GAGVSQSPRYKVAKRGQDVALRCDPISGHVSLFWYQQALGQGPEFLTYFQNEAQLDKSGLPSDRFFAERPEGSVSTLKIQRTQQEDSAVYLCASGGPGQGFAFFGQGTRLTVV.

The CDR3 DNA follows: TGCGCCAGCAGCTCCCGGACAGGGAGGAATTCACCCCTCCACTTT. This codes for CASSSRTGRNSPLHF. J is TRBJ1-6 and V is TRBV5-1, with TRBD1 matching over 8 bases. The CDR3 contains 15 residues. Germline CDR1 reads SGHRS; CDR2 reads YFSETQ. After removal of 3 bases from V and 7 bases from J, the junction contained 6 bases not matched to a gene.

The chain employs TRBV2 and TRBJ2-3, with 7 nucleotides matching TRBD2. This CDR3 contains 14 residues. The V segment lost 9 bases and the J segment 2 bases; nucleotides outside the gene matches: 8. Germline lookup yields CDR1 SNHLY and CDR2 FYNNEI. The CDR3 spells CASSGEGSTDTQYF. CDR3 coding DNA: TGTGCCAGTTCTGGGGAGGGGTCCACAGATACGCAGTATTTT.

The J gene is TRBJ1-1, the V gene TRBV7-8, with D possibly matching TRBD1 (6 bases). V shed 6 bases and J shed 1 base, with 18 bases lying between them. This CDR3 has 16 residues. Per germline, CDR1 SGHVS and CDR2 FQNEAQ. The CDR3 DNA is TGTGCCAGCAGACCGGTCAGGGGCTCAGGGAACACTGAAGCTTTCTTT. Translated: CASRPVRGSGNTEAFF.

The J gene is TRBJ2-1, the V gene TRBV2, with a weak D call TRBD1 (5 bases). The length of the CDR3 is 13 residues. CDR1 and CDR2 from the germline V gene are SNHLY and FYNNEI. Deletions cut 4 bases from V and 7 bases from J, with 11 bases between. Here the CDR3 reads CASSVRGGNEQFF. For the CDR3, the DNA is TGTGCCAGCAGTGTAAGGGGCGGAAATGAGCAGTTCTTC.

The rearrangement links TRBV3-1 (or the pseudogene TRBV3-2) to TRBJ2-1; 10 positions agree with TRBD1. The CDR3 length is 21 residues. Germline CDR1 reads LGHDT; CDR2 reads YNNKEL (reference sequence). Germline trimming cut 1 base from V and 10 bases from J; bases unmatched to any gene: 25. For the CDR3, the DNA is TGTGCCAGCAGCCAAGCCGGTCATGGCCGACAGGGGGCGGCTAGGTGGCAGGAGCAGTTCTTC. Amino acids: CASSQAGHGRQGAARWQEQFF.

V usage is TRBV28 and J usage is TRBJ2-7, with D unclear. CDR3 length: 15 amino acids. Germline CDR1 is MDHEN and CDR2 is SYDVKM. Trimming took off 9 bases at V and 6 bases at J, with 24 bases between the two ends. The CDR3 loop reads CASASILNRVGEQYF. As DNA, the CDR3 is TGTGCCAGTGCCTCTATTTTAAACAGAGTCGGCGAGCAGTACTTC.

This clone was detected only a few times. At the DNA level, this CDR3 is encoded by other sequences in the same sample as well. The V and J genes are TRBV11-2 and TRBJ2-7; no clear D gene. Trimming removed 5 bases from V and 1 base from J, with 3 bases in between. The V gene's germline CDR1 is SGHAT and CDR2 FQNNGV. The CDR3 totals 11 residues. CDR3 in amino acids: CASSPSYEQYF. Here the CDR3 DNA reads TGTGCCAGCAGCCCATCCTACGAGCAGTACTTC.

This rearrangement joins TRBV7-9 to TRBJ2-3; 7 bases line up with TRBD2. CDR1 SEHNR and CDR2 FQNEAQ come from the germline V gene (reference sequence). The trim removed 0 bases at V and 3 bases at J, leaving 3 bases unmatched. This CDR3 has 15 residues. In DNA, the CDR3 is TGTGCCAGCAGCTTAGCAGCGGGGAGAACAGATACGCAGTATTTT. Amino acid sequence: CASSLAAGRTDTQYF.

V gene TRBV7-6 combines with J gene TRBJ1-3; D remains ambiguous. The germline CDR1 and CDR2 sequences are SGHVS and FNYEAQ. V gave up 1 base and J gave up 1 base, with 5 bases separating them. The CDR3 has 14 residues. This chain's CDR3 is CASSLGTSGNTIYF. For the CDR3, the DNA is TGTGCCAGCAGCTTAGGCACTTCTGGAAACACCATATATTTT.

V usage is TRBV2 and J usage is TRBJ1-2, with TRBD1 matching 10 bases. This CDR3 spans 15 amino acids. Trimming at V came to 7 bases and at J to 1 base, leaving 6 bases not matched to a gene. CDR1 is SNHLY, CDR2 FYNNEI, per germline. For the CDR3, the DNA is TGTGCCAGCACCTCCGGACAGGGGGATAACTATGGCTACACCTTC. As protein: CASTSGQGDNYGYTF.

The V and J genes are TRBV28 and TRBJ2-7; 11 nucleotides line up with TRBD1. The CDR3 has 16 residues. Germline V lookup: CDR1 MDHEN, CDR2 SYDVKM. Losses at the gene ends were 3 bases for V and 4 bases for J; bases not matched to a gene: 8. The CDR3 DNA reads TGTGCCAGCAGTTTGGCCGGACAGGGGGCGGGGTACGAGCAGTACTTC. Amino acids: CASSLAGQGAGYEQYF.

Here the CDR3 DNA reads TGTGCCAGCAGCCGCCGACAGGGATCAGGGTCACCCCTCCACTTT. Encoded protein: CASSRRQGSGSPLHF. The chain employs TRBV5-8 and TRBJ1-6, with 7 bases aligning to TRBD1. V lost 4 bases to trimming and J lost 10 bases; unmatched junction nucleotides: 11. The CDR3 totals 15 residues. CDR1 SGHTS and CDR2 YDEGEE come from the germline V gene.